This TCR beta chain was documented in a study of shared clonotypes between healthy human individuals. General study results and limits: Across a handful of donors, naive CD4 shared about 5%, naive CD8 more than 3%, memory CD4 approximately 2.5%, memory CD8 approximately 0.4%.

V lost 3 bases, J lost 7 bases, and 3 bases stayed unmatched. Germline CDR1 reads SGHTA; CDR2 reads FQGNSA. The CDR3 has 13 amino acids. CD45RO-negative, CCR7-selected cells formed the naive CD8 fraction, which excluded terminally differentiated effector memory CD45RA+ cells. Each subset's genomic DNA was split evenly across several immunoSEQ plates. Using immunoSEQ multiplex PCR, the repertoire was profiled, and TCRdb retains in-frame clones only, with some absent. The sample shows approximately 600,000 clones, 90% to 95% of them seen only once. About this clone: Its target is unknown.

The gene calls are TRBV7-2 and TRBJ2-1, with 7 bases matching TRBD2. The source material was naive CD8+ T cells sorted from blood. The clonotype was recovered from a woman aged 25 to 39 in good health. The DNA of the CDR3 is TGTGCCAGCAGCTTGGGACTAAGGAATGAGCAGTTCTTC. Translation gives CASSLGLRNEQFF.